The following is a TCR beta chain sequence with its context. This CDR3 comprises 15 residues. Germline V gene lookup returns CDR1 MDHEN and CDR2 SYDVKM. With 9 bases removed from V and 2 bases from J, the gap between germline ends came to 19 bases. A second PCR of 7 to 11 cycles used a sample-barcoded 5' primer and a J-beta primer mix. TCRdb independently ran MiXCR on the 5' RACE reads; one entry per CDR3 protein. The sample carries over a million distinct CDR3 sequences, 59% recorded once. These data belong to a study of blood T cells in healthy people across ages. The clonotype was recovered from a man younger than 35 in good health. The chain recombines TRBV28 with TRBJ2-5; D may be TRBD2 (6 bases). The material sequenced was blood. CDR3 residues: CASRGDPAGQETQYF. The CDR3 DNA is TGTGCCAGTCGCGGGGACCCGGCGGGACAAGAGACCCAGTACTTC.